Presented here are 29 T cell receptor beta chains from one specimen sequenced in a study of neurological immune-mediated disorders. TCRdb processed the 5' RACE reads anew with MiXCR; each CDR3 protein has one entry. This table holds under 60,000 distinct CDR3 sequences, approximately 5.8% found once. Sequencing was carried out using CD4+ T cells from blood. The receptors originated from a woman under 30 with multiple sclerosis.

This clonotype was recorded at least ten times. V is TRBV27 and J is TRBJ1-5; 8 bases fit TRBD1. The ends lost 5 bases at V and 4 bases at J; junction bases unmatched: 7. This CDR3 spans 15 amino acids. The germline CDR1 and CDR2 sequences are MNHEY and SMNVEV (reference sequence). The CDR3 region is CASSPGTGWNQPQHF. The CDR3 DNA sequence: TGTGCCAGCAGTCCTGGGACAGGATGGAATCAGCCCCAGCATTTT.

There are many counts of this clonotype. This chain connects TRBV7-8 to TRBJ2-3; tentatively, D is TRBD1 (6 bases). Trimming took 1 base from V and 5 from J, leaving 10 bases between them. There are 14 residues in the CDR3. Germline V gene data show CDR1 as SGHVS and CDR2 as FQNEAQ. In DNA, the CDR3 is TGTGCCAGCAGCTTAGGGGGGCCGCTAGATACGCAGTATTTT. Translating it yields CASSLGGPLDTQYF.

This clonotype came up once. V and J are TRBV6-2 or TRBV6-3 and TRBJ2-1, with D tentatively TRBD2 (5 bases). Trimming left V 2 bases short and J 6 bases short, with 11 bases between. CDR1 is MNHEY, CDR2 SVGEGT, per germline. This CDR3 has 14 amino acids. The CDR3 spells CASSYETTSNEQFF. CDR3 bases: TGTGCCAGCAGTTACGAGACTACCAGCAATGAGCAGTTCTTC.

This clonotype showed up many times. The chain couples TRBV7-6 to TRBJ1-2; D is unresolved. The V gene's germline CDR1 is SGHVS and CDR2 FNYEAQ. V dropped 1 base and J dropped 7 bases, with 10 bases sitting between them. The CDR3 contains 13 residues. Written as DNA, the CDR3 is TGTGCCAGCAGCTTAGGAAAGGGCGGTGGCTACACCTTC. Translating it yields CASSLGKGGGYTF.

At least ten counts were recorded for this clonotype. V and J are TRBV20-1 and TRBJ2-5; possibly TRBD1 for D (5 bases). Germline V CDR1 and CDR2: DFQATT, SNEGSKA (reference sequence). This CDR3 region has 11 residues. The V and J ends lost 7 bases and 5 bases respectively, with 11 bases between them. The DNA for the CDR3 is TGCAGTGAAGCACAGGCCGAGACCCAGTACTTC. Translation gives CSEAQAETQYF.

The gene calls are TRBV3-1 and TRBJ2-3; a possible D gene is TRBD1 (6 bases). V was clipped by 1 base and J by 1 base, with 15 bases between them. Germline V gene data show CDR1 as LGHDT and CDR2 as YNNKEL (reference sequence). The CDR3 contains 17 residues. The CDR3 protein is CASSQGPGGSGTDTQYF. The CDR3 nucleotides are TGTGCCAGCAGCCAAGGGCCTGGGGGCTCGGGCACAGATACGCAGTATTTT.

There are many counts of this clonotype. The rearrangement links TRBV10-3 to TRBJ2-7; D perhaps matches TRBD1 (5 bases). There are 13 residues in the CDR3. Trimming pared 5 bases from V and 2 bases from J, leaving 10 bases between. The V gene's germline CDR1 is ENHRY and CDR2 SYGVKD. In DNA form, the CDR3 reads TGTGCCATCAGTTCCGACAGTACCTACGAGCAGTACGTC. Protein sequence: CAISSDSTYEQYV.

This clonotype was counted many times. The gene calls are TRBV7-3 and TRBJ2-2; no clear D gene. Germline loops: CDR1 SGHTA, CDR2 FQGTGA. With 1 base removed from V and 6 bases from J, the gap between germline ends came to 9 bases. CDR3 length: 14 residues. This CDR3 reads CASSLNRVAGELFF. The DNA of the CDR3 is TGTGCCAGCAGCTTAAACCGCGTCGCCGGGGAGCTGTTTTTT.

This clonotype was detected many times. The CDR3 loop is CSAREAGMNTEAFF. The CDR3 DNA sequence: TGCAGTGCTAGAGAGGCAGGGATGAACACTGAAGCTTTCTTT. This chain connects TRBV20-1 to TRBJ1-1, with D possibly matching TRBD1 (5 bases). This CDR3 comprises 14 residues. Germline assignment: CDR1 DFQATT and CDR2 SNEGSKA (reference sequence). V shed 0 bases and J shed 0 bases, with 8 bases lying between them.

At least ten counts were recorded for this clonotype. The chain recombines TRBV5-1 with TRBJ2-3; weak D call: TRBD2 (6 bases). This CDR3 region has 15 residues. The germline V and J ends were trimmed by 0 bases and 2 bases, with 10 bases remaining between them. Germline V gives CDR1 SGHRS, CDR2 YFSETQ. CDR3 nucleotide sequence: TGCGCCAGCAGCTTGGGGGGGGTACACACAGATACGCAGTATTTT. Translated, it gives CASSLGGVHTDTQYF. Drawing the rest from reference TRBV5-1 and TRBJ2-3, the complete variable domain is KAGVTQTPRYLIKTRGQQVTLSCSPISGHRSVSWYQQTPGQGLQFLFEYFSETQRNKGNFPGRFSGRQFSNSRSEMNVSTLELGDSALYLCASSLGGVHTDTQYFGPGTRLTVL.

This clonotype was detected once. One end of the junction varies from germline; a read error may be responsible. The V call is TRBV9, the J call TRBJ1-5; D is uncertain. Germline V lookup: CDR1 SGDLS, CDR2 YYNGEE. The CDR3 spans 14 residues. The CDR3 sequence: CASSVSYSNQPKHF. The CDR3, as DNA: TGTGCCAGCAGCGTATCGTATAGCAATCAGCCCAAGCATTTT. The full variable domain, completed using reference TRBV9 and TRBJ1-5, is DSGVTQTPKHLITATGQRVTLRCSPRSGDLSVYWYQQSLDQGLQFLIQYYNGEERAKGNILERFSAQQFPDLHSELNLSSLELGDSALYFCASSVSYSNQPKHFGDGTRLSIL.

Many counts were recorded for this clonotype. V and J are TRBV6-2 or TRBV6-3 and TRBJ2-7; D possibly corresponds to TRBD1 (6 bases). Trimming stripped 4 bases from V and 1 base from J, with 14 bases between. Germline values: CDR1 MNHEY, CDR2 SVGEGT. There are 15 residues in the CDR3. The CDR3: CASSSTHRASYEQYV. The CDR3 nucleotides read TGTGCCAGCAGTTCTACCCACAGGGCGTCCTACGAGCAGTACGTC.

Many counts were recorded for this clonotype. This chain links TRBV20-1 with TRBJ1-1, with 8 nucleotides matching TRBD1. Looked up from germline, CDR1 is DFQATT and CDR2 is SNEGSKA (reference sequence). The CDR3 is 14 amino acids. J lost 1 base, V lost 5 bases, and 6 bases had no gene match. CDR3: CSAFPGQGNTEAFF. CDR3 coding DNA: TGCAGTGCTTTCCCAGGACAGGGGAACACTGAAGCTTTCTTT.

With respect to this clonotype: The DNA is left out, because the CDR3 cannot be placed on it with certainty; the CDR3 is given as TCRdb lists it. J is TRBJ1-5 and V is TRBV5-5. The germline CDR1 and CDR2 sequences are SGHKS and YYEKEE (reference sequence). The CDR3 is 19 residues long, ends included. CDR3 region: CASSFYICSARNSNQPQHF.

In this sample, this clonotype turned up many times. The chain links TRBV12-2 to TRBJ2-3. TRBV12-2 is flagged as a pseudogene. This CDR3 is 16 amino acids long. In nucleotides, the CDR3 is TGTGCAAGTCGCTTAGAAGAGCGTCAGCGCACAGATACGCAGTATTTT. Amino acids: CASRLEERQRTDTQYF.

This clonotype was detected ten times or more. The chain joins TRBV3-1 to TRBJ2-3; TRBD1 is a possible D gene (6 bases). Trimming took 6 bases from V and 3 from J, leaving 10 bases between them. The CDR3 has 13 residues. Looked up from germline, CDR1 is LGHDT and CDR2 is YNNKEL (reference sequence). The CDR3 protein is CASSTQGTDTQYF. The CDR3 DNA is TGTGCCAGCAGTACACAGGGTACAGATACGCAGTATTTT.

This clonotype occurred many times. CDR3 region: CASSGRRELSEQFF. The CDR3, as DNA: TGCGCCAGCAGTGGGCGGCGGGAGCTTAGTGAGCAGTTCTTC. The chain combines TRBV10-2 with TRBJ2-1; 7 bases align to TRBD2. V lost 4 bases and J lost 9; bases outside the gene matches: 9. Germline CDR1 is WSHSY and CDR2 is SAAADI. The CDR3 sequence is 14 residues long.

This clonotype appeared many times. As DNA, the CDR3 is TGTGCCAGCAGCTCTCTCGGGACTAGCGGGATTTATGAGCAGTTCTTC. It encodes CASSSLGTSGIYEQFF. The chain joins TRBV7-2 to TRBJ2-1; TRBD2 aligns across 13 bases. In germline, CDR1 is SGHTA, CDR2 FQGNSA. V gave up 4 bases and J gave up 8 bases; unmatched junction bases: 8. The CDR3 runs to 16 residues.

This clonotype occurred many times. The V and J genes are TRBV6-5 and TRBJ1-1, with D hard to call. The CDR3 contains 12 residues. In germline, CDR1 is MNHEY, CDR2 SVGAGI. Trimming left V 7 bases short and J 10 bases short, with 16 bases between. CDR3 sequence: CASTNWVEVAFF. CDR3 bases: TGTGCCAGCACCAATTGGGTGGAAGTAGCTTTCTTT.

This clonotype was detected many times. V gene TRBV20-1 combines with J gene TRBJ2-3, with D uncertain. Germline CDR1 is DFQATT and CDR2 is SNEGSKA (reference sequence). The CDR3 extends over 14 amino acids. The ends were cut back, 1 base at V and 2 bases at J, with 10 bases in the middle. CDR3 nucleotide sequence: TGCAGTGCTAGAGTCGTGGTAAACACAGATACGCAGTATTTT. Protein: CSARVVVNTDTQYF.

This clonotype occurred many times. The CDR3 nucleotides read TGTGCCAGCAGTACCCGGACAGGCCGTGGTAATTCACCCCTCCACTTT. As protein: CASSTRTGRGNSPLHF. V and J are TRBV12-3 or TRBV12-4 and TRBJ1-6; 7 bases are shared with TRBD1. Losses at the gene ends were 5 bases for V and 6 bases for J; bases not matched to a gene: 10. The CDR3 totals 16 residues.

This clonotype came up many times. This chain links TRBV12-3 or TRBV12-4 with TRBJ2-1, with TRBD1 matching 7 bases. J was trimmed by 3 bases and V by 4 bases; bases with no gene match: 3. The length of the CDR3 is 14 residues. The CDR3 nucleotides read TGTGCCAGCAGTTCTTGGGACAGCTACAATGAGCAGTTCTTC. Its translation: CASSSWDSYNEQFF.

At least ten counts were recorded for this clonotype. The chain recombines TRBV12-3 or TRBV12-4 with TRBJ2-2; the match to TRBD1 covers 10 bases. J gave up 5 bases and V 7 bases, and 7 bases lay outside the gene matches. The CDR3 consists of 15 residues. The CDR3 DNA reads as TGTGCCAGCACCAGACAGGGGGCGGCGACCGGGGAGCTGTTTTTT. This translates into CASTRQGAATGELFF.

This clonotype was observed at least ten times. The chain is built from TRBV28 and TRBJ2-2; D is unclear. V lost 7 bases, J lost 1 base, and 10 bases lay in between. The CDR3 length is 14 residues. Germline assignment: CDR1 MDHEN and CDR2 SYDVKM. The CDR3 loop reads CASTRLQNTGELFF. For the CDR3, the DNA is TGTGCCAGCACAAGGCTACAGAACACCGGGGAGCTGTTTTTT.

The rearrangement uses TRBV10-2 and TRBJ1-1, with D maybe TRBD1 (6 bases). The V and J ends lost 11 bases and 1 base respectively, with 11 bases between them. Germline-derived CDR1 and CDR2 are WSHSY and SAAADI. This CDR3 comprises 12 residues. The CDR3, as DNA: TGCGCCGCCCTACAGGGGAACACTGAAGCTTTCTTT. This encodes CAALQGNTEAFF.

There are many counts of this clonotype. The chain joins TRBV12-3 or TRBV12-4 to TRBJ2-7, with 14 bases lining up with TRBD2. Trimming cost V 5 bases and J 9 bases; bases outside gene matches: 9. The CDR3 length is 15 residues. Written as DNA, the CDR3 is TGTGCCAGCAGTACAGGGACTAGCGGGAGTGACGGGCAGTACGTC. Its protein is CASSTGTSGSDGQYV.

The chain's CDR3 is CSARRGGGWPQHF. The CDR3 DNA is TGCAGTGCCCGGAGAGGGGGCGGGTGGCCCCAGCATTTT. This chain links TRBV20-1 with TRBJ1-5; TRBD1 matches at 7 bases. Per germline, CDR1 DFQATT and CDR2 SNEGSKA (reference sequence). CDR3 length equals 13 residues. J was trimmed by 9 bases and V by 6 bases; bases with no gene match: 11.

V usage is TRBV27 and J usage is TRBJ1-2; tentatively, D is TRBD1 (5 bases). The CDR3 extends over 19 amino acids. Germline V lookup: CDR1 MNHEY, CDR2 SMNVEV (reference sequence). V was shortened by 0 bases and J by 3 bases, with 23 bases between the two germline ends. This CDR3 reads CASSLSGEPTGVIYYGYTF. In DNA form, the CDR3 reads TGTGCCAGCAGTTTATCGGGGGAGCCCACGGGGGTCATATACTATGGCTACACCTTC.

At least ten counts were recorded for this clonotype. The gene calls are TRBV5-1 and TRBJ2-5; 10 bases fit TRBD2. Germline V gives CDR1 SGHRS, CDR2 YFSETQ. The junction had 11 bases not matched to a gene; V was cut back by 4 bases and J by 5 bases. CDR3 length equals 16 residues. The CDR3 DNA reads TGCGCCAGCAGCCCCTTACTAGCGGGGAGGCGGGAGACCCAGTACTTC. Translating it yields CASSPLLAGRRETQYF.